The 7 T cell receptor beta chains below were found in one sample sequenced in a study of early T cells in non-severe SARS-CoV-2 infection. In TCRdb, the 5' RACE reads were re-called with MiXCR into one record per CDR3 protein. The data show 65,000 to 85,000 distinct CDR3 sequences, with 13% seen just once and roughly 5% held by the top ten. Sequencing was performed on whole blood. The receptors were sampled from an adult who was a healthcare worker with PCR-confirmed SARS-CoV-2 infection or an uninfected control (not recorded which).

V is TRBV6-2 or TRBV6-3 and J is TRBJ2-7, with TRBD2 as a possible D gene (5 bases). CDR1 MNHEY and CDR2 SVGEGT come from the germline V gene. Between the trimmed V and J ends, which lost 6 bases and 3 bases, there was a span of 12 bases. The CDR3 totals 13 residues. The CDR3 region is CASSRADGYEQYF. The CDR3, as DNA: TGTGCCAGCAGCCGAGCGGACGGCTACGAGCAGTACTTC.

This clonotype was counted only a few times. This chain connects TRBV12-3 or TRBV12-4 to TRBJ2-3, with 9 positions matching TRBD2. The junction had 2 bases not matched to a gene; V was cut back by 3 bases and J by 4 bases. This CDR3 region has 14 residues. DNA for the CDR3: TGTGCCAGCAGTTTGGGCGGGGGGGCAGATACGCAGTATTTT. Amino acid sequence: CASSLGGGADTQYF.

In this sample, this clonotype turned up a few times. The gene calls are TRBV3-1 and TRBJ1-4, with a possible D match to TRBD1 (5 bases). Trimming stripped 4 bases from V and 7 bases from J, with 16 bases between. This CDR3 region has 15 residues. Germline CDR1 reads LGHDT; CDR2 reads YNNKEL (reference sequence). The CDR3 loop is CASSRRQSRGEKLFF. The CDR3 nucleotides read TGTGCCAGCAGCCGCCGACAGTCTAGGGGTGAAAAACTGTTTTTT.

This clonotype was found many times. V is TRBV19 and J is TRBJ2-6; D is unclear. This CDR3 region has 16 residues. V lost 3 bases to trimming and J lost 0 bases, with 9 bases between them. CDR1 is LNHDA and CDR2 is SQIVND in the germline V gene (reference sequence). DNA of the CDR3: TGTGCCAGTAGTATTGGTCACCTCTCTGGGGCCAACGTCCTGACTTTC. It translates to CASSIGHLSGANVLTF. Variable domain in full (rest from reference TRBV19 and TRBJ2-6): DGGITQSPKYLFRKEGQNVTLSCEQNLNHDAMYWYRQDPGQGLRLIYYSQIVNDFQKGDIAEGYSVSREKKESFPLTVTSAQKNPTAFYLCASSIGHLSGANVLTFGAGSRLTVL.

The rearrangement links TRBV4-1 to TRBJ1-1; TRBD1 is a possible D gene (5 bases). CDR1 is MGHRA and CDR2 is YSYEKL in the germline V gene. CDR3 length: 17 residues. V was clipped by 0 bases and J by 1 base, with 15 bases between them. The CDR3 nucleotides are TGCGCCAGCAGCCAAGATGGGAGGGGCATCGGGAACACTGAAGCTTTCTTT. This codes for CASSQDGRGIGNTEAFF.

The chain recombines TRBV2 with TRBJ2-7; 7 bases map to TRBD1. The CDR3 covers 13 residues. V lost 1 base, J lost 9 bases, and 6 bases stayed unmatched. The V gene's germline CDR1 is SNHLY and CDR2 FYNNEI. In DNA form, the CDR3 reads TGTGCCAGCAGTGAAGAGGGGGCCGGGCGGCAGTACTTC. Protein sequence: CASSEEGAGRQYF.

This sequence joins TRBV7-9 and TRBJ2-3; the D is unclear. Per germline, CDR1 SEHNR and CDR2 FQNEAQ (reference sequence). The CDR3 spans 13 residues. The V and J ends lost 5 bases and 6 bases respectively, with 12 bases between them. CDR3 amino acids: CASSPLGMDTQYF. CDR3 in DNA: TGTGCCAGCAGCCCCCTGGGGATGGATACGCAGTATTTT.